This T cell receptor (beta chain) originates from a study of T cell repertoires in aging, cancer and after chemotherapy. Rearranged V-D-J TRB sequences were amplified with a mixed TRB-A/B primer pool. TCRdb reanalysed the multiplex PCR reads using MiXCR and keeps one entry per CDR3 protein. The table has more than 4,500 distinct CDR3 sequences, around a fifth seen once. Amplification of TCR beta used genomic DNA extracted from peripheral blood. This clonotype was seen a handful of times. The sequence was obtained from a human donor in good health. The donor label of this sample is uncertain. Sequencing used blood.

The CDR3, as DNA: TGTGCCAGCAGTGATAGGGGTAACGAGCAGTACTTC. Its translation: CASSDRGNEQYF. V usage is TRBV6-1 and J usage is TRBJ2-7; the D gene is possibly TRBD1 (5 bases). Trimming took 3 bases from V and 5 from J, leaving 8 bases between them. Germline V gene sequence: CDR1 MNHNS, CDR2 SASEGT. The CDR3 is 12 residues long.